In this sample, the clone carrying this T cell receptor beta chain turned up once. The antigen is unknown. A read error is possible here, since a much larger clone lies one base away. The sample carries other DNA sequences with the same CDR3. The data derive from a study of shared clonotypes between healthy human individuals. Findings and caveats of the study: Some naive CD4 clonotypes, 5% to 5.5%, turned up in common across several donors. The low donor count limited represented genetic and exposure-history diversity.

TCRdb's copy holds only in-frame clones and misses some; the assay was immunoSEQ multiplex PCR. Seen here are about 2 million clones, roughly 94% observed once, and the top ten hold approximately 0.13%. This CDR3 contains 13 residues. With 0 bases removed from V and 1 base from J, the gap between germline ends came to 4 bases. From germline, CDR1 is SGHDT and CDR2 YYEEEE. The source material was naive CD4+ T cells sorted from blood. Subset indicated: CD45RA+ positively selected. The origin of this receptor is a man between 18 and 29 years old in good health. The chain joins TRBV5-6 to TRBJ1-1; D remains unclear. The CDR3 DNA reads as TGTGCCAGCAGCTTGGCGGGGAACACTGAAGCTTTCTTT. Protein: CASSLAGNTEAFF. Drawing the rest from reference TRBV5-6 and TRBJ1-1, the complete variable domain is DAGVTQSPTHLIKTRGQQVTLRCSPKSGHDTVSWYQQALGQGPQFIFQYYEEEERQRGNFPDRFSGHQFPNYSSELNVNALLLGDSALYLCASSLAGNTEAFFGQGTRLTVV.